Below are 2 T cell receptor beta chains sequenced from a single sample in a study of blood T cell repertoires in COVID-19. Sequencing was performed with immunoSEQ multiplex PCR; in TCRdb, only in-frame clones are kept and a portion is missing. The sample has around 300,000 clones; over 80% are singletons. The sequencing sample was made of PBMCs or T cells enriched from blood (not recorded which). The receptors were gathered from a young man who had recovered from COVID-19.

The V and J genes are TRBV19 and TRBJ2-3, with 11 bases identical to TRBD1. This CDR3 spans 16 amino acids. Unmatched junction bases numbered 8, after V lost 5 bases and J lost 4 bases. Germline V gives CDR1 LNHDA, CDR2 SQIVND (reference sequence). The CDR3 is CASSELGQGESDTQYF. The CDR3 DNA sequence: TGTGCCAGTAGTGAGTTGGGACAGGGGGAGTCAGATACGCAGTATTTT.

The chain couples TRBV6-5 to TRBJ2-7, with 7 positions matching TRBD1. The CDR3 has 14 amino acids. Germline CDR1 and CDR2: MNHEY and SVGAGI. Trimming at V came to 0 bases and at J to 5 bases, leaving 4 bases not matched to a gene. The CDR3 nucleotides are TGTGCCAGCAGTTACTCAGGGGGCGGCAACGAGCAGTACTTC. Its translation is CASSYSGGGNEQYF.